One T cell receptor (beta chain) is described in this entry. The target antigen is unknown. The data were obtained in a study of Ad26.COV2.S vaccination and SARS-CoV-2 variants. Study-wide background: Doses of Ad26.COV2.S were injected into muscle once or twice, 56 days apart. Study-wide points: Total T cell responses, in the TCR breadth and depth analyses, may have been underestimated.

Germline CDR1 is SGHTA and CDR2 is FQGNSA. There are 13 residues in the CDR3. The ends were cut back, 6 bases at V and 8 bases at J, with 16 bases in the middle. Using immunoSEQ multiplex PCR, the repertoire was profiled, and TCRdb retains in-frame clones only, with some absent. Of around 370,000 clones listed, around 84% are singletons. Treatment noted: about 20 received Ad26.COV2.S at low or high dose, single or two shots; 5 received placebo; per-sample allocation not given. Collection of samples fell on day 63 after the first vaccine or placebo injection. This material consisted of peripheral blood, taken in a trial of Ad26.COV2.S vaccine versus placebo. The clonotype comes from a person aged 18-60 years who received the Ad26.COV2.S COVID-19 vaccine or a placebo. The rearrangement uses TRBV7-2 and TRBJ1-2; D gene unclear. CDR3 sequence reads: CASRERRVRGYTF. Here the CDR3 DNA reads TGTGCCAGCAGAGAGAGGAGGGTCAGGGGCTACACCTTC. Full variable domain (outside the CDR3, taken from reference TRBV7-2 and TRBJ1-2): GAGVSQSPSNKVTEKGKDVELRCDPISGHTALYWYRQSLGQGLEFLIYFQGNSAPDKSGLPSDRFSAERTGGSVSTLTIQRTQQEDSAVYLCASRERRVRGYTFGSGTRLTVV.